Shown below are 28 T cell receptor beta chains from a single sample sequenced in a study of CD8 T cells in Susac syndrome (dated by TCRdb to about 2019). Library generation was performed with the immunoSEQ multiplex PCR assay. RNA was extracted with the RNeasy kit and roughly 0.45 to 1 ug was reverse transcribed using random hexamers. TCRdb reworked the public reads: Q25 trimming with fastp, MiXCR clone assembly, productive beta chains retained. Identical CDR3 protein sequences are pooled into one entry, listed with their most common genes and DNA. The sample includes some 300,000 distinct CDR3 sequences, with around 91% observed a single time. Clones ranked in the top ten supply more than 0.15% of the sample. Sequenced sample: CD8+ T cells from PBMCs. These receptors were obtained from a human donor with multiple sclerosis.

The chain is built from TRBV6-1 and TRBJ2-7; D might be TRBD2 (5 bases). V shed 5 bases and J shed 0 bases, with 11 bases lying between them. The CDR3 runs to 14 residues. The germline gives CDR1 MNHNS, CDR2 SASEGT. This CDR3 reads CASSKTGSSYEQYF. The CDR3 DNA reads TGTGCCAGCAGTAAGACTGGGAGCTCCTACGAGCAGTACTTC.

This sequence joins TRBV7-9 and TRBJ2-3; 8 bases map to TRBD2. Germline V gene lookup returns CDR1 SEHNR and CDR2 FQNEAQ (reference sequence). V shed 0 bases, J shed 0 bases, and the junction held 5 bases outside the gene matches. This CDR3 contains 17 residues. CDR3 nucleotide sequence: TGTGCCAGCAGCTTAGCGACGGCGGGGGGAAGCACAGATACGCAGTATTTT. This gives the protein CASSLATAGGSTDTQYF.

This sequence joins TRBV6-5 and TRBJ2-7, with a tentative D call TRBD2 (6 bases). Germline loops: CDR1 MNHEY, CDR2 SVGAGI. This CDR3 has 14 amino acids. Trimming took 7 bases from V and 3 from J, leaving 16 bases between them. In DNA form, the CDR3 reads TGTGCCAGCACCTCCTGGAGGGTCCGCTACGAGCAGTACTTC. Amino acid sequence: CASTSWRVRYEQYF.

Written as DNA, the CDR3 is TGTGCCAGCAGCTCTAGTGCTGGGAGGGTCGCCGAACCTTTCTTT. This gives the protein CASSSSAGRVAEPFF. V usage is TRBV7-9 and J usage is TRBJ1-1; D uncertain. The germline V and J ends were trimmed by 4 bases and 12 bases, with 24 bases remaining between them. Germline loops: CDR1 SEHNR, CDR2 FQNEAQ (reference sequence). CDR3 length: 15 residues.

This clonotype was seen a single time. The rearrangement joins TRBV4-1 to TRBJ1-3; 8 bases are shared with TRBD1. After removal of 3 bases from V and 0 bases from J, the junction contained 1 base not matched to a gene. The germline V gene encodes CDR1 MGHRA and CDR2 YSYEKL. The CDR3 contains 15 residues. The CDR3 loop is CASSQQGASGNTIYF. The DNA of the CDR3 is TGCGCCAGCAGCCAGCAGGGGGCCTCTGGAAACACCATATATTTT.

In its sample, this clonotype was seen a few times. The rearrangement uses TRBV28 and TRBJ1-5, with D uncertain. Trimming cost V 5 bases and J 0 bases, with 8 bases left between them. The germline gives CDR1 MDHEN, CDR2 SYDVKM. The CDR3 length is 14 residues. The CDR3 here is CASSPDNSNQPQHF. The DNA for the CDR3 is TGTGCCAGCAGTCCCGATAATAGCAATCAGCCCCAGCATTTT.

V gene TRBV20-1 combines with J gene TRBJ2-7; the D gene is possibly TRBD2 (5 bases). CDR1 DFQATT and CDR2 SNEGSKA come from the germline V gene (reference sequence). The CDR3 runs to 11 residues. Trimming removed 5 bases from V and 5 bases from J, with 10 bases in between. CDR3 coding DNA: TGCAGTGCTTTCCGGGATCACGAGCAGTACTTC. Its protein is CSAFRDHEQYF.

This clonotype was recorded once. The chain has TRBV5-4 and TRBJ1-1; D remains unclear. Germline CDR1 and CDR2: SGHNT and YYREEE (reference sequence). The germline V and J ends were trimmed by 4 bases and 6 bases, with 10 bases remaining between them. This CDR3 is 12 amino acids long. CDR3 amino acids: CASSPGGPEAFF. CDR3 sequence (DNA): TGTGCCAGCAGCCCCGGCGGCCCTGAAGCTTTCTTT.

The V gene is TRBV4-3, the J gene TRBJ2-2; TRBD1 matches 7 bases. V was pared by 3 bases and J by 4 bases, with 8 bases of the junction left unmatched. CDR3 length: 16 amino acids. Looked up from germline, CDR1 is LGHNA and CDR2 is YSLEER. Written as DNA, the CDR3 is TGCGCCAGCAGCCAGTCCGGGACAGTAGGCACCGGGGAGCTGTTTTTT. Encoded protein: CASSQSGTVGTGELFF.

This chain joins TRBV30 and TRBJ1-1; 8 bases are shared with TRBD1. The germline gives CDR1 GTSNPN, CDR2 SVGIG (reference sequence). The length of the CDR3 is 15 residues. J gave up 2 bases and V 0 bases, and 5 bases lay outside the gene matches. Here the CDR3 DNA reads TGTGCCTGGAGTGTAGGGCAGGGGGCCAACACTGAAGCTTTCTTT. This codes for CAWSVGQGANTEAFF.

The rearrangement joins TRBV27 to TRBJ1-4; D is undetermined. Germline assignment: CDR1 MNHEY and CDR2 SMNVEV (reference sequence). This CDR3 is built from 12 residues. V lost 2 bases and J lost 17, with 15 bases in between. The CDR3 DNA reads TGTGCCAGCAGTTTAATAGGTGAAATCTGTTTTTTT. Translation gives CASSLIGEICFF.

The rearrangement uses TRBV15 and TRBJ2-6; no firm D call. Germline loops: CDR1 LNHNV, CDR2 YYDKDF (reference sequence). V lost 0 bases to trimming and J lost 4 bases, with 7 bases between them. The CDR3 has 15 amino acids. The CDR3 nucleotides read TGTGCCACCAGCAGAGACCTATTGGGGGCCAACGTCCTGACTTTC. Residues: CATSRDLLGANVLTF.

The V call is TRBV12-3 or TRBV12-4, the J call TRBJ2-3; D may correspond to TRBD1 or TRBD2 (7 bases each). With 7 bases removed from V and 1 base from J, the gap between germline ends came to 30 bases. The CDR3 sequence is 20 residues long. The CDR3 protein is CASKLGGRGLVPSGTDTQYF. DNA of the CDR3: TGTGCCAGCAAGCTGGGAGGGAGGGGGCTGGTCCCGTCGGGCACAGATACGCAGTATTTT.

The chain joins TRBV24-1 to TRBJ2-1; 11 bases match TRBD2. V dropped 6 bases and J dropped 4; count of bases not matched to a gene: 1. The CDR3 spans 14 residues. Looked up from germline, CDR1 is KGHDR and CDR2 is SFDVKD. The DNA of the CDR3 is TGTGCCACCAGTCTAGCGGGAGGTTACAATGAGCAGTTCTTC. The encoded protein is CATSLAGGYNEQFF.

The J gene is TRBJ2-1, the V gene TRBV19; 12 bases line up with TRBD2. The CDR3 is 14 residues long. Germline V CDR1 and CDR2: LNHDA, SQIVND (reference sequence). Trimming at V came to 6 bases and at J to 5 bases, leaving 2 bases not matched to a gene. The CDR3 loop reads CASRGLAGDNEQFF. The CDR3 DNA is TGTGCCAGTAGGGGACTAGCGGGTGACAATGAGCAGTTCTTC. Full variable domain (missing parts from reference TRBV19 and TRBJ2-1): DGGITQSPKYLFRKEGQNVTLSCEQNLNHDAMYWYRQDPGQGLRLIYYSQIVNDFQKGDIAEGYSVSREKKESFPLTVTSAQKNPTAFYLCASRGLAGDNEQFFGPGTRLTVL.

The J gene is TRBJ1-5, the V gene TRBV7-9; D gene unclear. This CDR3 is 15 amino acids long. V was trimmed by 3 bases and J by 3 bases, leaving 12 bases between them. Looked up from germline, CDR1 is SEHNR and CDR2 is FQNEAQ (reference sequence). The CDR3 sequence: CASSLTTEYNQPQHF. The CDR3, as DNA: TGTGCCAGCAGCTTGACAACAGAGTACAATCAGCCCCAGCATTTT. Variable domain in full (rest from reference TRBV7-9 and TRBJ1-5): DTGVSQNPRHKITKRGQNVTFRCDPISEHNRLYWYRQTLGQGPEFLTYFQNEAQLEKSRLLSDRFSAERPKGSFSTLEIQRTEQGDSAMYLCASSLTTEYNQPQHFGDGTRLSIL.

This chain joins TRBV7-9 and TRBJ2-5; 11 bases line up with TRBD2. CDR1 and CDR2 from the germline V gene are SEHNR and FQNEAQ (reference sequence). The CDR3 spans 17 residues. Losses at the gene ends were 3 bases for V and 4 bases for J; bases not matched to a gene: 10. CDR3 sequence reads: CASSFTSGGSLLETQYF. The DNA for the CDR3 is TGTGCCAGCAGCTTCACTAGCGGGGGCTCCCTGTTAGAGACCCAGTACTTC.

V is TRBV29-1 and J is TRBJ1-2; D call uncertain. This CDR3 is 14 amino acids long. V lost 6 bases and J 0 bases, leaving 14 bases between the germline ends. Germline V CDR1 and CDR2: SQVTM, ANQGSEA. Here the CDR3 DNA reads TGCAGCGTATTAGGAGGGATTACTAACTATGGCTACACCTTC. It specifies CSVLGGITNYGYTF.

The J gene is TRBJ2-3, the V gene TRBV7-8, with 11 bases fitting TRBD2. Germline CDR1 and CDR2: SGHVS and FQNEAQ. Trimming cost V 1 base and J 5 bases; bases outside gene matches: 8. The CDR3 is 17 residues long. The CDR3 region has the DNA TGTGCCAGCAGCTTAGGGGTAGCGGGAGGGCCTAAAGATACGCAGTATTTT. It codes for CASSLGVAGGPKDTQYF. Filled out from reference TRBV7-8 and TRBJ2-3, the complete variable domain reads GAGVSQSPRYKVAKRGQDVALRCDPISGHVSLFWYQQALGQGPEFLTYFQNEAQLDKSGLPSDRFFAERPEGSVSTLKIQRTQQEDSAVYLCASSLGVAGGPKDTQYFGPGTRLTVL.

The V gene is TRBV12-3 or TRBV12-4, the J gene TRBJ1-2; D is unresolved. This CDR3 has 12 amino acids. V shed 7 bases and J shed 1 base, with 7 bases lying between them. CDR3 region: CASKDLNYGYTF. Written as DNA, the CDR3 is TGTGCCAGCAAGGACCTTAACTATGGCTACACCTTC.

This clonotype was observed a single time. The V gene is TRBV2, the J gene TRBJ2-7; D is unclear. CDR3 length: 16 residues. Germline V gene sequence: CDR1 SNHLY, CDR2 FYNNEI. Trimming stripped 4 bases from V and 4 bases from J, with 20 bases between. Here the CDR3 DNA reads TGTGCCAGCAGTGGAGGAGAGGTAGCTGCTTCATACGAGCAGTACTTC. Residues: CASSGGEVAASYEQYF. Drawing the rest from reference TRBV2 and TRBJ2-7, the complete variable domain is EPEVTQTPSHQVTQMGQEVILRCVPISNHLYFYWYRQILGQKVEFLVSFYNNEISEKSEIFDDQFSVERPDGSNFTLKIRSTKLEDSAMYFCASSGGEVAASYEQYFGPGTRLTVT.

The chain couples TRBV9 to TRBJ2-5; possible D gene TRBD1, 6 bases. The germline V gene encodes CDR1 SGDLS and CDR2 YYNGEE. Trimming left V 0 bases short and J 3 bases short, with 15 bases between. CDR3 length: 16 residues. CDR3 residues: CASSVGRQGFEETQYF. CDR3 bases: TGTGCCAGCAGCGTAGGTCGTCAGGGGTTTGAAGAGACCCAGTACTTC.

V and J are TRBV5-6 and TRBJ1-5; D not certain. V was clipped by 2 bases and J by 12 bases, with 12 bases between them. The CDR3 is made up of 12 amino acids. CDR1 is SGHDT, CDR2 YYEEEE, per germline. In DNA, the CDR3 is TGTGCCAGCAGCTTTAACGGGAACGTCCAGCATTTT. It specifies CASSFNGNVQHF.

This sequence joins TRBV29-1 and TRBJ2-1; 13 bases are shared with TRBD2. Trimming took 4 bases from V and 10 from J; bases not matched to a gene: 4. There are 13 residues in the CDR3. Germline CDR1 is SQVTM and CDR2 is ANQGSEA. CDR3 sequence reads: CSVALGLAGEQFF. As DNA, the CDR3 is TGCAGCGTTGCCCTGGGACTAGCGGGGGAGCAGTTCTTC.

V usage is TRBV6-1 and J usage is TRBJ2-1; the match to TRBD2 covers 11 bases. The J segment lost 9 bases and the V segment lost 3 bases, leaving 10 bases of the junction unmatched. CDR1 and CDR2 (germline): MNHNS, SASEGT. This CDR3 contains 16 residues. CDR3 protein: CASSESLELAGVEQFF. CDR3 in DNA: TGTGCCAGCAGTGAGTCCTTGGAACTAGCGGGAGTTGAGCAGTTCTTC.

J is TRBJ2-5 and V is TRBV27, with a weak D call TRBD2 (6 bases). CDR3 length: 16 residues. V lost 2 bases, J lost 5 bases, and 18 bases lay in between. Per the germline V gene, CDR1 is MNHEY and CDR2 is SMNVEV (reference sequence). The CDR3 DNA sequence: TGTGCCAGCAGTTTACTTTCCTTCGGGAGTTTGGAGACCCAGTACTTC. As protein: CASSLLSFGSLETQYF.

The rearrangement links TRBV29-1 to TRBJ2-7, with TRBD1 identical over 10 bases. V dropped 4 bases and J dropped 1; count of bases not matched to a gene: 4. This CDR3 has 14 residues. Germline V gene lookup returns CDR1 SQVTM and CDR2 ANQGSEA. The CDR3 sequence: CSVVGTGDSYEQYF. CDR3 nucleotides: TGCAGCGTTGTAGGGACAGGGGATTCCTACGAGCAGTACTTC.

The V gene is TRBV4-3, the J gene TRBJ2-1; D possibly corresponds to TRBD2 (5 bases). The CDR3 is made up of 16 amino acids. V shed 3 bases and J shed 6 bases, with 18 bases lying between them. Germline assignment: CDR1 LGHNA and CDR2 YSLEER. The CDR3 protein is CASSHAYGSPGNEQFF. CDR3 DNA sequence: TGCGCCAGCAGCCATGCCTATGGGAGCCCGGGCAATGAGCAGTTCTTC.